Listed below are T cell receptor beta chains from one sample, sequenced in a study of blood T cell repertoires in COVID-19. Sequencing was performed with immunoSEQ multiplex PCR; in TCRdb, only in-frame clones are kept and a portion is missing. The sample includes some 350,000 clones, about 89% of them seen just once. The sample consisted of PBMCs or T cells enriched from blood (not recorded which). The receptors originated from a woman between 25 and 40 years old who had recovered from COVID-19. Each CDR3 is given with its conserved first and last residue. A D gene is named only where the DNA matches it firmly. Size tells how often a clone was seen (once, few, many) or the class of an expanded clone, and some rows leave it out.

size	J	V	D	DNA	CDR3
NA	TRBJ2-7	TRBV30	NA	TGTGCCCTAAGTGGACAGATCTACGAGCAGTACTTC	CALSGQIYEQYF
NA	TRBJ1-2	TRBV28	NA	TGTGCCAGCAGTTCCCTGTGGCAGCCCCCGGGGGGCTACACCTTC	CASSSLWQPPGGYTF
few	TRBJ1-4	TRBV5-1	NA	TGCGCCAGCAGCTTAGGGACACAAAATGAAAAACTGTTTTTT	CASSLGTQNEKLFF
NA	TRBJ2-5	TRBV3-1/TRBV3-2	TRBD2	TGTGCCAGCAGCCAAGGGCGGGGGGTCCGAGAGACCCAGTACTTC	CASSQGRGVRETQYF
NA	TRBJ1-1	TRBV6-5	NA	TGTGCCAGCAGTTTTCAGACAGCCACTGAAGCTTTCTTT	CASSFQTATEAFF
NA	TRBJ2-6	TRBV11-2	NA	TGTGCCAGCAGCTTCAGGGGAGCTGGGGCCAACGTCCTGACTTTC	CASSFRGAGANVLTF
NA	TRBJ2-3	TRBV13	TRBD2	TGTGCCAGCAGTCCCCGGGGGGTGAGCACAGATACGCAGTATTTT	CASSPRGVSTDTQYF
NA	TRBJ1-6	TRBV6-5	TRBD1	TGTGCCAGCAGTCGGGGGACAGGCCATAATTCACCCCTCCACTTT	CASSRGTGHNSPLHF
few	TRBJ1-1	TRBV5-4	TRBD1	TGTGCCAGCAGCTTGGGGGACAGGGGTTACACTGAAGCTTTCTTT	CASSLGDRGYTEAFF
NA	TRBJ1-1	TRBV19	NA	TGTGCCAGTAGTGTTCTCTTGGAGGGAAACACTGAAGCTTTCTTT	CASSVLLEGNTEAFF
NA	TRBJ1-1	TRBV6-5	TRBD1	TGTGCCAGCAGGAGACAGGGATGGAACACTGAAGCTTTCTTT	CASRRQGWNTEAFF
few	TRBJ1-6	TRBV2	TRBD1	TGTGCCATACTCTTACAGGGGGCACTAAATTCACCCCTCCACTTT	CAILLQGALNSPLHF
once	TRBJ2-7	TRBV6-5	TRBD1	TGTGCCAGCAGCTCGACAGGGATCTACGAGCAGTACTTC	CASSSTGIYEQYF
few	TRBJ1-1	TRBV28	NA	TGTGCCAGCAGTTCCCCCCGCTCTTCAGGGGACGACACTGAAGCTTTCTTT	CASSSPRSSGDDTEAFF
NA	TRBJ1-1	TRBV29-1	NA	TGCAGCGTGGGGGGGATGAACACTGAAGCTTTCTTT	CSVGGMNTEAFF
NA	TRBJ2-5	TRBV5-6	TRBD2	TGTGCCAGCAGGGGCGGGGGGTTCGACCAAGAGACCCAGTACTTC	CASRGGGFDQETQYF